This T cell receptor beta chain was found in a study of cytomegalovirus exposure and HLA in healthy donors. Study details: As an earlier analysis found, some 170 million T cells yielded 117 million unique TCR beta sequences. Findings and caveats of the study: As a later analysis showed, a missense DCLRE1C variant was linked to trimming of TCR beta V- and J-genes.

The study ran its PCR with 60 Vbeta and 13 Jbeta primers. Clones were read by immunoSEQ multiplex PCR, and TCRdb kept only the in-frame ones, dropping some. This repertoire includes about 160,000 clones. As to this clone: Its antigen remains unknown.

This CDR3 region has 14 residues. The ends were cut back, 7 bases at V and 2 bases at J, with 15 bases in the middle. CDR1 and CDR2 (germline): MNHNS, SASEGT. The sequence derives from a woman aged 60-70 years in good health and CMV-seronegative. The rearrangement joins TRBV6-1 to TRBJ2-7; D is perhaps TRBD1 (6 bases). Sequenced: PBMCs. Here the CDR3 reads CASIYDRPPYEQYF. CDR3 coding DNA: TGTGCCAGCATCTACGACAGGCCCCCCTACGAGCAGTACTTC.